These 31 T cell receptor beta chains were sequenced from one sample in a study of T cell responses to AZD1222 COVID-19 vaccine (dated by TCRdb to 2020 to 2023). Library preparation used the immunoSEQ multiplex PCR assay. TCRdb stores this immuneACCESS table with in-frame sequences only. Part of the clones is absent; in the studies checked, under half of the shortfall reflects unresolved V genes, and no reason is known for the rest. Counted in this sample were 150,000 to 170,000 clones; roughly nine tenths of them appeared once. Around 3% of the sample comes from the top ten. Sample time point, as interpreted from the label and publication: baseline before first vaccination. Sequenced material: peripheral blood, taken on day 0 of AZD1222 vaccination. The receptors come from an adult in good health.

This clone was observed once. The V call is TRBV5-1, the J call TRBJ1-1; possible D gene TRBD1, 6 bases. Per germline, CDR1 SGHRS and CDR2 YFSETQ. V lost 0 bases, J lost 1 base, and 10 bases lay in between. The CDR3 spans 15 residues. This CDR3 reads CASSLEDSGNTEAFF. For the CDR3, the DNA is TGCGCCAGCAGCTTGGAGGACAGCGGGAACACTGAAGCTTTCTTT.

This chain uses TRBV27 with TRBJ2-7; 7 nucleotides align to TRBD1. From germline, CDR1 is MNHEY and CDR2 SMNVEV (reference sequence). The junction had 7 bases not matched to a gene; V was cut back by 6 bases and J by 5 bases. This CDR3 contains 13 residues. The CDR3 sequence is CASRRNRGNEQYF. The CDR3 DNA is TGTGCCAGCAGGCGTAACAGGGGCAACGAGCAGTACTTC.

The rearrangement links TRBV4-1 to TRBJ1-5; the match to TRBD1 covers 10 bases. There are 15 residues in the CDR3. CDR1 MGHRA and CDR2 YSYEKL come from the germline V gene. Trimming took 2 bases from V and 6 from J; bases not matched to a gene: 4. CDR3 sequence: CASSQWGQGFQPQHF. The CDR3 bases are TGCGCCAGCAGCCAATGGGGACAGGGGTTTCAGCCCCAGCATTTT.

In DNA, the CDR3 is TGCAGTGCTAGTACTGGACCTTCCGGGACAGGGCGGGCTCAGCCCCAGCATTTT. This sequence encodes CSASTGPSGTGRAQPQHF. V and J are TRBV20-1 and TRBJ1-5, with 9 bases aligning to TRBD1. The CDR3 consists of 18 residues. Germline CDR1 DFQATT, CDR2 SNEGSKA (reference sequence). Trimming removed 3 bases from V and 6 bases from J; junction bases left unmatched: 18.

V gene TRBV7-9 combines with J gene TRBJ1-1; D is ambiguous. Trimming pared 2 bases from V and 6 bases from J, leaving 4 bases between. The CDR3 loop spans 11 amino acids. Germline CDR1 and CDR2: SEHNR and FQNEAQ (reference sequence). CDR3 sequence (DNA): TGTGCCAGCAGCTTAAGACCTGAAGCTTTCTTT. This sequence encodes CASSLRPEAFF.

J is TRBJ1-2 and V is TRBV15, with a tentative D call TRBD1 (6 bases). This CDR3 region has 12 residues. Trimming shortened V by 9 bases and J by 8 bases, and 16 bases separated the two germline ends. The V gene's germline CDR1 is LNHNV and CDR2 YYDKDF (reference sequence). The CDR3 loop reads CATRDTMDGYTF. DNA of the CDR3: TGTGCCACTCGGGACACCATGGACGGCTACACCTTC.

This clone was counted once. V is TRBV21-1 and J is TRBJ2-5. TRBV21-1 constitutes a pseudogene. This CDR3 contains 13 residues. CDR3 nucleotides: TGTGCCAGTAATACCGGGACGGTAGAGACCCAGTACTTC. It codes for CASNTGTVETQYF.

This clone was counted only a few times. This chain links TRBV6-5 with TRBJ2-1; D not resolved. Trimming removed 0 bases from V and 8 bases from J, with 8 bases in between. Germline lookup yields CDR1 MNHEY and CDR2 SVGAGI. This CDR3 spans 13 amino acids. The CDR3 sequence: CASSYSQRDEQFF. In DNA form, the CDR3 reads TGTGCCAGCAGTTACTCCCAACGCGATGAGCAGTTCTTC.

The V gene is TRBV10-3, the J gene TRBJ1-1, with TRBD1 identical over 9 bases. Per germline, CDR1 ENHRY and CDR2 SYGVKD. Unmatched junction bases numbered 0, after V lost 0 bases and J lost 1 base. There are 15 residues in the CDR3. CDR3 residues: CAISESTGGNTEAFF. CDR3 in DNA: TGTGCCATCAGTGAGTCGACAGGGGGGAACACTGAAGCTTTCTTT.

This clone has only one observation. J is TRBJ2-7 and V is TRBV10-3; 8 nucleotides line up with TRBD2. The CDR3 is made up of 14 amino acids. V shed 6 bases and J 4 bases; nucleotides not matched to a gene: 8. The germline V gene encodes CDR1 ENHRY and CDR2 SYGVKD. CDR3 coding DNA: TGTGCCATCAGATCCGGGACTAGTCTGTACGAGCAGTACTTC. It is translated as CAIRSGTSLYEQYF.

The chain carries TRBV3-1 (or the pseudogene TRBV3-2) and TRBJ1-6; D is ambiguous. The germline CDR1 and CDR2 sequences are LGHDT and YNNKEL (reference sequence). V dropped 1 base and J dropped 6 bases, with 7 bases sitting between them. This CDR3 region has 14 residues. CDR3 in DNA: TGTGCCAGCAGCCAAGCTCTGCTTAATTCACCCCTCCACTTT. This translates into CASSQALLNSPLHF.

The chain joins TRBV19 to TRBJ1-3; possible D gene TRBD1, 5 bases. This CDR3 contains 16 residues. Germline lookup yields CDR1 LNHDA and CDR2 SQIVND (reference sequence). Trimming stripped 5 bases from V and 0 bases from J, with 14 bases between. CDR3 loop: CASSRGEMVSGNTIYF. The CDR3, as DNA: TGTGCCAGTAGTCGGGGGGAGATGGTCTCTGGAAACACCATATATTTT.

J is TRBJ2-7 and V is TRBV7-2; 10 bases are shared with TRBD2. The V gene end was trimmed by 0 bases and the J gene end by 7 bases; junction bases not matched to a gene: 9. Germline V gives CDR1 SGHTA, CDR2 FQGNSA. This CDR3 contains 16 residues. CDR3 residues: CASSLAPAGGPGEQYF. The CDR3 nucleotides read TGTGCCAGCAGCTTAGCTCCAGCGGGGGGGCCTGGGGAGCAGTACTTC.

This clone was observed a single time. The chain couples TRBV6-6 to TRBJ2-7; weak D call: TRBD1 (6 bases). Per germline, CDR1 MNHNY and CDR2 SVGAGI (reference sequence). The CDR3 contains 12 residues. The V end lost 5 bases, the J end lost 5 bases, and 10 bases lay between the germline ends. CDR3 in DNA: TGTGCCAGCAGTACAGGGACCAACGAGCAGTACTTC. Its protein product is CASSTGTNEQYF.

This clone appeared a few times. The chain carries TRBV18 and TRBJ2-3; D is unresolved. Trimming left V 4 bases short and J 0 bases short, with 8 bases between. CDR1 and CDR2 (germline): KGHSH, LQKENI. CDR3 length: 14 amino acids. CDR3 protein: CASSLMTSTDTQYF. The CDR3 DNA sequence: TGTGCCAGCTCACTAATGACTAGCACAGATACGCAGTATTTT.

This chain connects TRBV6-2 or TRBV6-3 to TRBJ2-2; no firm D call. V lost 2 bases to trimming and J lost 2 bases, with 6 bases between them. Germline CDR1 MNHEY, CDR2 SVGEGT. This CDR3 is built from 14 residues. CDR3 residues: CASSYPQNTGELFF. CDR3 nucleotide sequence: TGTGCCAGCAGTTACCCCCAAAACACCGGGGAGCTGTTTTTT.

This chain links TRBV4-3 with TRBJ1-1, with no clear D. Germline V gene sequence: CDR1 LGHNA, CDR2 YSLEER. The CDR3 covers 13 residues. Trimming shortened V by 4 bases and J by 1 base, and 7 bases separated the two germline ends. The CDR3 bases are TGCGCCAGCAGCCTAAATAAGAACACTGAAGCTTTCTTT. It specifies CASSLNKNTEAFF.

Comments on this clone: This sample also contains other DNA sequences that code for the same CDR3. The chain combines TRBV6-5 with TRBJ1-4; 7 bases match TRBD1. V lost 6 bases and J lost 5; bases outside the gene matches: 3. The CDR3 totals 13 residues. In germline, CDR1 is MNHEY, CDR2 SVGAGI. The CDR3 is CASRGQINEKLFF. CDR3 in DNA: TGTGCCAGCAGGGGACAGATCAATGAAAAACTGTTTTTT.

The genes are TRBV9 and TRBJ1-6, with D perhaps matching TRBD1 (6 bases). The CDR3 covers 14 residues. Germline CDR1 reads SGDLS; CDR2 reads YYNGEE. The V end was cut by 2 bases, the J end by 15 bases, with 18 bases between. CDR3 coding DNA: TGTGCCAGCAGCGTTGAGACAGGTACCTCCGGCCTCCACTTT. Its translation: CASSVETGTSGLHF.

This chain links TRBV2 with TRBJ1-5, with a possible D match to TRBD1 (6 bases). From germline, CDR1 is SNHLY and CDR2 FYNNEI. Between the trimmed V and J ends, which lost 3 bases and 2 bases, there was a span of 11 bases. The CDR3 loop spans 15 amino acids. The CDR3 here is CASSEGRQGNQPQHF. The CDR3 coding sequence is TGTGCCAGCAGTGAGGGACGACAGGGCAATCAGCCCCAGCATTTT.

This chain joins TRBV5-8 and TRBJ2-4, with TRBD1 matching over 9 bases. The V gene's germline CDR1 is SGHTS and CDR2 YDEGEE. The CDR3 covers 16 residues. V was pared by 1 base and J by 9 bases, with 11 bases of the junction left unmatched. CDR3 sequence reads: CASSLLSGQGVTIQYF. The DNA of the CDR3 is TGTGCCAGCAGCTTGTTGTCGGGACAGGGTGTTACCATTCAGTACTTC.

Only one count was recorded for this clone. V and J are TRBV7-2 and TRBJ1-2; 9 positions agree with TRBD1. The germline V gene encodes CDR1 SGHTA and CDR2 FQGNSA. The V and J ends lost 5 bases and 4 bases, in that order; junction bases with no gene match: 8. This CDR3 is 15 amino acids long. DNA of the CDR3: TGTGCCAGCAGCGTAAGCACAGGGGGCTCCTATGGCTACACCTTC. This gives the protein CASSVSTGGSYGYTF.

This clone appeared a few times. The gene calls are TRBV3-1 (or the pseudogene TRBV3-2) and TRBJ1-2, with TRBD1 matching 9 bases. The germline gives CDR1 LGHDT, CDR2 YNNKEL (reference sequence). Losses at the gene ends were 2 bases for V and 7 bases for J; bases not matched to a gene: 8. The CDR3 is made up of 15 amino acids. CDR3: CASSQTGTGSSGYTF. The CDR3 bases are TGTGCCAGCAGCCAAACCGGGACAGGGAGTTCTGGCTACACCTTC.

V usage is TRBV5-1 and J usage is TRBJ2-3; D is undetermined. V lost 0 bases to trimming and J lost 4 bases, with 0 bases between them. This CDR3 is 11 amino acids long. The germline V gene encodes CDR1 SGHRS and CDR2 YFSETQ. CDR3 DNA sequence: TGCGCCAGCAGCTTGGCAGATACGCAGTATTTT. Its translation: CASSLADTQYF.

V is TRBV6-5 and J is TRBJ2-3, with no clear D. With 0 bases removed from V and 1 base from J, the gap between germline ends came to 8 bases. The CDR3 extends over 15 amino acids. CDR1 is MNHEY, CDR2 SVGAGI, per germline. For the CDR3, the DNA is TGTGCCAGCAGTTACTCGGAGATTCGCACAGATACGCAGTATTTT. Amino acid sequence: CASSYSEIRTDTQYF.

The rearrangement joins TRBV7-2 to TRBJ2-3, with 9 bases fitting TRBD2. The length of the CDR3 is 16 residues. V lost 0 bases, J lost 3 bases, and 4 bases stayed unmatched. Germline V CDR1 and CDR2: SGHTA, FQGNSA. CDR3 bases: TGTGCCAGCAGCTTAGCCCTGCGGGGGGGTACAGATACGCAGTATTTT. Protein: CASSLALRGGTDTQYF. Using reference TRBV7-2 and TRBJ2-3 for the parts outside the CDR3, the full variable domain is GAGVSQSPSNKVTEKGKDVELRCDPISGHTALYWYRQSLGQGLEFLIYFQGNSAPDKSGLPSDRFSAERTGGSVSTLTIQRTQQEDSAVYLCASSLALRGGTDTQYFGPGTRLTVL.

The chain combines TRBV5-5 with TRBJ1-2; D call uncertain. From germline, CDR1 is SGHKS and CDR2 YYEKEE (reference sequence). The CDR3 contains 14 residues. Trimming pared 1 base from V and 3 bases from J, leaving 10 bases between. CDR3 in DNA: TGTGCCAGCAGCTTGACGGAAGCTGACTATGGCTACACCTTC. Protein: CASSLTEADYGYTF.

The chain is built from TRBV18 and TRBJ2-7, with TRBD2 matching over 8 bases. Germline V CDR1 and CDR2: KGHSH, LQKENI. The V segment lost 3 bases and the J segment 3 bases; nucleotides outside the gene matches: 4. The CDR3 spans 14 residues. CDR3 residues: CASSPASGGYEQYF. CDR3 sequence (DNA): TGTGCCAGCTCACCGGCCAGCGGGGGCTACGAGCAGTACTTC.

The CDR3 nucleotides read TGTGCCAGCAGTCACCGACAGGGGTTAGTTGGGGCCAACGTCCTGACTTTC. This codes for CASSHRQGLVGANVLTF. The chain couples TRBV27 to TRBJ2-6; 8 nucleotides align to TRBD1. The CDR3 has 17 amino acids. Losses at the gene ends were 5 bases for V and 3 bases for J; bases not matched to a gene: 9. Germline assignment: CDR1 MNHEY and CDR2 SMNVEV (reference sequence).

V gene TRBV9 combines with J gene TRBJ2-5, with TRBD1 as a possible D gene (6 bases). The CDR3 is 14 amino acids. Trimming removed 3 bases from V and 2 bases from J, with 11 bases in between. Germline V gene data show CDR1 as SGDLS and CDR2 as YYNGEE. The CDR3 coding sequence is TGTGCCAGCAGCGCCGGGACAACTCAAGAGACCCAGTACTTC. This encodes CASSAGTTQETQYF.

The chain uses TRBV7-2 and TRBJ1-5; no reliable D call. Trimming took 5 bases from V and 7 from J, leaving 12 bases between them. The germline gives CDR1 SGHTA, CDR2 FQGNSA. CDR3 length: 13 residues. The CDR3 region has the DNA TGTGCCAGCAGCCTAAAACAGTTCCAGCCCCAGCATTTT. Its translation: CASSLKQFQPQHF. The full variable domain, with the rest looked up from reference TRBV7-2 and TRBJ1-5, is GAGVSQSPSNKVTEKGKDVELRCDPISGHTALYWYRQSLGQGLEFLIYFQGNSAPDKSGLPSDRFSAERTGGSVSTLTIQRTQQEDSAVYLCASSLKQFQPQHFGDGTRLSIL.